What follows is one TCR beta chain and its context. This sample stems from a study of blood T cell repertoires in COVID-19. Study overall: PBMCs, B-cell-depleted T cells, or T cells were the source of the cDNA or gDNA that made up the material.

From germline, CDR1 is MNHNY and CDR2 SVGAGI (reference sequence). Trimming cost V 5 bases and J 7 bases; bases outside gene matches: 10. The CDR3 has 15 amino acids. Measured with immunoSEQ multiplex PCR; TCRdb has only the in-frame clones, and not every one. Here the sample spans around 260,000 clones, about 88% being singletons. The V and J genes are TRBV6-6 and TRBJ2-2; 7 bases agree with TRBD2. The sample taken for sequencing was peripheral blood. The clonotype was recovered from a man between 18 and 35 years old with active or convalescent COVID-19. In nucleotides, the CDR3 is TGTGCCAGCAGTCCCCGTTTAGCGGGTGGCGGGGAGCTGTTTTTT. Its translation: CASSPRLAGGGELFF.